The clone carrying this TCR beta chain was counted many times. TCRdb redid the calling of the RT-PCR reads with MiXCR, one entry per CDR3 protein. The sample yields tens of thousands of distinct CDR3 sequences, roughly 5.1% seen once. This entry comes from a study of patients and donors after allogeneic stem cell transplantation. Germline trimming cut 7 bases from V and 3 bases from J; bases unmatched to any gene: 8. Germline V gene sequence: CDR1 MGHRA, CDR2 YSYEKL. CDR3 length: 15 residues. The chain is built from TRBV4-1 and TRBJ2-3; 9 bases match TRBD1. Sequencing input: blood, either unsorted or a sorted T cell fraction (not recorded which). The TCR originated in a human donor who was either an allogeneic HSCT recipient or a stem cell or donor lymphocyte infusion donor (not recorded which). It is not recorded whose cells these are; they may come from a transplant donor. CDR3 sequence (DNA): TGCGCCAGCACCCGAGGGGGACAGGGTACAGATACGCAGTATTTT. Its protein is CASTRGGQGTDTQYF.